This T cell receptor (beta chain) was captured by sequencing in a study of blood T cell repertoires in COVID-19. TCRdb keeps only in-frame clones here, not all; method: immunoSEQ multiplex PCR. The sample gives around 130,000 clones, approximately 82% of which show up once; 8% to 10% is in the top ten. Germline lookup yields CDR1 SGHRS and CDR2 YFSETQ. The CDR3 is made up of 15 amino acids. J gave up 3 bases and V 3 bases, and 5 bases lay outside the gene matches. This clone appeared a few times. Sequenced input: peripheral blood. This TCR was sampled from a middle-aged man with active or convalescent COVID-19. The chain recombines TRBV5-1 with TRBJ2-5; TRBD2 agrees at 10 bases. CDR3: CASSSGGLAKETQYF. The CDR3 DNA sequence: TGCGCCAGCAGCTCCGGGGGACTAGCGAAAGAGACCCAGTACTTC.